Given below is one T cell receptor beta chain in context. Original handling: Amplification from reference gene primers served as the basis for estimated nucleated cell counts. Sequencing used immunoSEQ multiplex PCR; TCRdb keeps in-frame clones, though not all of them. The D gene and trimming were derived from the DNA, and the V and J assignments and clone size from that table. This sample carries approximately 85,000 clones, around 92% of them seen once, and the ten largest clones take roughly 6.6%. The source of the sample is a study of blood T cell repertoires in COVID-19. Study context: COVID-19 samples collected from the United States, Italy and Spain covered acute and convalescent phases. PBMCs, B-cell-depleted T cells, or T cells provided the cDNA or gDNA that made up the material.

The germline gives CDR1 MDHEN, CDR2 SYDVKM. The CDR3 consists of 11 residues. Trimming took 3 bases from V and 19 from J, leaving 13 bases between them. Input material: peripheral blood. The source is a woman aged 60-75 years with active COVID-19. The rearrangement joins TRBV28 to TRBJ1-6; D ambiguous. Here the CDR3 reads CASSLGTLPHF. In nucleotides, the CDR3 is TGTGCCAGCAGTTTGGGCACCCTTCCGCACTTT. Combining the CDR3 with reference TRBV28 and TRBJ1-6 gives the whole variable domain DVKVTQSSRYLVKRTGEKVFLECVQDMDHENMFWYRQDPGLGLRLIYFSYDVKMKEKGDIPEGYSVSREKKERFSLILESASTNQTSMYLCASSLGTLPHFGNGTRLTVT.